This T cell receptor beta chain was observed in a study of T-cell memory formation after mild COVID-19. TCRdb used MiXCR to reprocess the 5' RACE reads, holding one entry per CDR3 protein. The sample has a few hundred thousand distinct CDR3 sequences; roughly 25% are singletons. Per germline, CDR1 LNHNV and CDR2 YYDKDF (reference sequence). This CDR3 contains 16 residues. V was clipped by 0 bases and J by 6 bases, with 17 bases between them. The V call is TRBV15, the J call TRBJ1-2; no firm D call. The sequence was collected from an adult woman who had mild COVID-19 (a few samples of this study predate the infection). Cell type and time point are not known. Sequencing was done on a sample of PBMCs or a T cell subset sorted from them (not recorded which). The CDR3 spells CATSRDRRAREDGYTF. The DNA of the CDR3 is TGTGCCACCAGCAGAGATAGGCGGGCAAGAGAGGATGGCTACACCTTC.